The sequence of this T cell receptor beta chain was determined in a study of T-cell reconstitution after alpha-beta-depleted transplantation in children. The CDR3 is 13 amino acids. Germline assignment: CDR1 MNHNY and CDR2 SVGAGI (reference sequence). V was shortened by 6 bases and J by 6 bases, with 14 bases between the two germline ends. As to this clonotype: Its specificity is not known.

Researchers prepared the TCRbeta library using unique molecular identifiers, the study reports. MiXCR was run by TCRdb on the PCR reads, yielding one entry per CDR3 protein. The data show about 200,000 distinct CDR3 sequences, 17% seen once. General study results and limits: T cells produced anew were the main source of T-cell counts and diversity one year after transplant. The high TCRbeta diversity at day 60 in some patients came from surviving recipient T cells and thymic progenitors. Roughly two months post-transplant, alpha-beta T cells reportedly originated from several hundred graft clones that had expanded.

The receptor comes from a male patient aged 2-15 years who had a stem cell transplant for acute lymphoblastic leukemia, so the T cells may come from the graft donor. The sequenced sample was PBMCs, mostly from graft donor cells, obtained 360 days after TCRalphabeta/CD19-depleted stem cell transplant. V and J are TRBV6-6 and TRBJ1-2, with TRBD1 as a possible D gene (5 bases). The CDR3 protein is CASRDGTGDGYTF. CDR3 sequence (DNA): TGTGCCAGCAGGGACGGGACGGGTGATGGCTACACCTTC.